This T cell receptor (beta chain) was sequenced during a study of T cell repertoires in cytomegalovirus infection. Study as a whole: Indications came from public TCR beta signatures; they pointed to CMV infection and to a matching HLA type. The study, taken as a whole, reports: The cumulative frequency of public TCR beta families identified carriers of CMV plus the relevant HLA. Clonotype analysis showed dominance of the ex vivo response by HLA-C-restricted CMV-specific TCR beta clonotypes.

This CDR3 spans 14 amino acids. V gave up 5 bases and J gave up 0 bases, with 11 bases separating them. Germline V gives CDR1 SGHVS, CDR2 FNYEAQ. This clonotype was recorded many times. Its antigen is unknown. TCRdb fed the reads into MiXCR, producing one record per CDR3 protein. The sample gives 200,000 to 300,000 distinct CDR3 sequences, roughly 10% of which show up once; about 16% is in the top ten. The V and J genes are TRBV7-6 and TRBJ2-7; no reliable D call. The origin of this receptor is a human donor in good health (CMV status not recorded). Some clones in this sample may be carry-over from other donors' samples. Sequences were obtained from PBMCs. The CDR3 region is CASSTNGLSYEQYF. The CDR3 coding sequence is TGTGCCAGCAGCACAAACGGGCTCTCCTACGAGCAGTACTTC.